Described below is a single T cell receptor beta chain sequence and its context. Its antigen specificity is not known. Base-call qualities are not available, and no considerably larger clone is one nucleotide away. This was a case-control study nested in a cohort of healthcare workers in London, UK, who had nasopharyngeal swab PCR tests and blood samples taken every week. Healthcare workers were recruited during the week of the UK lockdown, between 23 and 31 March 2020, and followed weekly for up to 16 weeks. Library prep was done by 5' RACE. Data came from a NextSeq 500. The TCR library protocol attached unique molecular identifiers to individual cDNA molecules to correct for sequencing error and PCR bias. Sequencing covered both TCR alpha and beta chains, and within each sample the abundances of alpha and beta sequences were tightly co-correlated. In the authors' own workflow: Decombinator V4 was used to annotate TCR sequences for V gene, J gene and CDR3. TCRs were defined as expanded if a significant change between any two time points was detected under a Poisson model with p below 0.0001. TCR abundances were normalised to the total number of TCRs sequenced per sample and were expressed as counts per million. VDJdb, accessed on 1 November 2021, was searched for TCRs annotated for CMV, EBV and SARS-CoV-2, and TCRs annotated for more than one antigen were excluded. Starting from the raw public reads, TCRdb applied fastp trimming at Q25, assembled clones with MiXCR and retained in-frame beta chains. One record per CDR3 amino acid sequence lists the most common genes and DNA. TCRdb's processing, not the study's, gives the V and J calls here. The sample table holds tens of thousands of distinct CDR3 sequences, of which just under 15% were seen once. The ten largest make up around 5.1% of the sample.

This sample was included in a study of early T cells in non-severe SARS-CoV-2 infection listed by TCRdb under 2021. As for the study more broadly: Bulk RNA from unsorted whole blood was used for TCR sequencing, so alpha and beta chains could not be paired. Broader findings and caveats from the paper: Matching against VDJdb was skewed toward anti-spike CD8 responses, likely underestimated virus-specific expansions, and missed private and CD4 specificities.

The sequenced material came from whole blood. The TCR comes from an adult who was a healthcare worker with PCR-confirmed SARS-CoV-2 infection or an uninfected control (not recorded which).

The sequenced DNA: TGTGCCAGCTCACCACGCGATCTAGACAGGTACCAAGAGACCCAGTACTTC. Its translation reads: CASSPRDLDRYQETQYF. The chain was built from TRBV18 and TRBJ2-5; TRBD1 is perhaps the D gene, given 6 matching bases. Trimming costs V 1 base and J 0 bases, and their ends lie 15 bases apart. According to the germline V gene, CDR1 reads KGHSH and CDR2 reads LQKENI. Taken from cysteine to phenylalanine, the CDR3 has 17 residues. The only DNA kept is the CDR3, 51 bases in frame from the first base.